The 11 T cell receptor beta chains listed next were all sequenced from one sample in a study of blood T cell repertoires in COVID-19. Profiling relied on immunoSEQ multiplex PCR, and the TCRdb table lists in-frame clones only, not all of them. Here the sample spans fewer than 300,000 clones, 88% being singletons. The sample comprised peripheral blood. The receptors shown here come from a man aged 55-75 years who had recovered from COVID-19.

The rearrangement uses TRBV5-4 and TRBJ2-3; TRBD2 aligns across 13 bases. Losses at the gene ends were 3 bases for V and 0 bases for J; bases not matched to a gene: 7. CDR1 and CDR2 from the germline V gene are SGHNT and YYREEE (reference sequence). The CDR3 covers 18 residues. CDR3 loop: CASSSGTSGDLSTDTQYF. The CDR3 nucleotides read TGTGCCAGCAGCTCCGGGACTAGCGGGGACCTTAGCACAGATACGCAGTATTTT.

The chain combines TRBV13 with TRBJ2-7; TRBD1 is a possible D gene (6 bases). The germline V and J ends were trimmed by 1 base and 6 bases, with 16 bases remaining between them. The germline V gene has CDR1 PRHDT and CDR2 FYEKMQ (reference sequence). The CDR3 sequence is 15 residues long. CDR3 nucleotides: TGTGCCAGCAGCTTAGCCTCCTGGGGGCAACGCGAGCAGTACTTC. It translates to CASSLASWGQREQYF.

Of note for this clone: Other DNA sequences in this specimen translate into the identical CDR3. The chain combines TRBV7-9 with TRBJ1-2, with D possibly matching TRBD1 (6 bases). Trimming took off 1 base at V and 4 bases at J, with 7 bases between the two ends. CDR1 and CDR2 (germline): SEHNR, FQNEAQ (reference sequence). The CDR3 runs to 13 residues. CDR3 DNA sequence: TGTGCCAGCAGCTTAGGGACAGTCTATGGCTACACCTTC. Its protein product is CASSLGTVYGYTF.

The rearrangement links TRBV5-1 to TRBJ2-5; 7 nucleotides align to TRBD2. The V and J ends lost 2 bases and 3 bases, in that order; junction bases with no gene match: 1. Germline V lookup: CDR1 SGHRS, CDR2 YFSETQ. The CDR3 sequence is 13 residues long. The CDR3 protein is CASSFRGEETQYF. CDR3 nucleotide sequence: TGCGCCAGCAGCTTCCGGGGGGAAGAGACCCAGTACTTC.

V is TRBV7-2 and J is TRBJ2-5, with a weak D call TRBD1 (6 bases). The CDR3 is 13 residues long. Germline CDR1 is SGHTA and CDR2 is FQGNSA. The V end was cut by 6 bases, the J end by 2 bases, with 10 bases between. CDR3 region: CASRRGKQETQYF. The CDR3 nucleotides read TGTGCCAGCAGGAGGGGGAAACAAGAGACCCAGTACTTC.

The genes are TRBV4-2 and TRBJ1-2; TRBD1 agrees at 9 bases. CDR1 is LGHNA and CDR2 is YNFKEQ in the germline V gene. Losses at the gene ends were 3 bases for V and 4 bases for J; bases not matched to a gene: 0. The CDR3 totals 13 residues. This CDR3 is CASSQGQGYGYTF. CDR3 coding DNA: TGTGCCAGCAGCCAGGGACAGGGCTATGGCTACACCTTC.

The chain links TRBV11-3 to TRBJ2-5; 11 nucleotides line up with TRBD1. Trimming took 4 bases from V and 4 from J; bases not matched to a gene: 5. This CDR3 comprises 15 residues. Germline loops: CDR1 SGHNT, CDR2 YENEEA. The CDR3 loop reads CASSYGQGARETQYF. CDR3 DNA: TGTGCCAGCAGCTACGGACAGGGGGCGCGAGAGACCCAGTACTTC.

The V gene is TRBV18, the J gene TRBJ1-3; D call uncertain. The CDR3 runs to 17 residues. CDR1 and CDR2 from the germline V gene are KGHSH and LQKENI. Between the trimmed V and J ends, which lost 1 base and 0 bases, there was a span of 13 bases. The CDR3 DNA reads as TGTGCCAGCTCACCACGGCCCGATCTTATCTCTGGAAACACCATATATTTT. This codes for CASSPRPDLISGNTIYF.

V gene TRBV9 combines with J gene TRBJ2-1; no firm D call. V was shortened by 4 bases and J by 7 bases, with 9 bases between the two germline ends. The CDR3 spans 12 residues. Germline V gene data show CDR1 as SGDLS and CDR2 as YYNGEE. Written as DNA, the CDR3 is TGTGCCAGCAGCAAAATCGGGAATGAGCAGTTCTTC. As protein: CASSKIGNEQFF.

The rearrangement uses TRBV6-5 and TRBJ2-1; D is ambiguous. There are 11 residues in the CDR3. The germline gives CDR1 MNHEY, CDR2 SVGAGI. V lost 6 bases and J lost 6, with 6 bases in between. The CDR3 reads CASSVFNEQFF. CDR3 nucleotides: TGTGCCAGCAGCGTTTTCAATGAGCAGTTCTTC.

This clone was observed a handful of times. The CDR3 DNA reads TGTGCCAGCAGAGCCTTCCCCTCTGCGGTAAGCTCCTACAATGAGCAGTTCTTC. Translating it yields CASRAFPSAVSSYNEQFF. The rearrangement joins TRBV27 to TRBJ2-1; D uncertain. From germline, CDR1 is MNHEY and CDR2 SMNVEV (reference sequence). V lost 6 bases to trimming and J lost 0 bases, with 21 bases between them. This CDR3 comprises 18 residues.